This TCR beta chain derives from a study of spatial heterogeneity in lung cancer. Overall study context: Each distinct TCR and UMI combination averaged more than ten appearances in raw reads.

Stated time point: sample taken at primary tumor resection. Sequencing was performed on whole RNA extracted from tumor and nontumor lung tissue, or from frozen PBMC, and the material was left unsorted. Germline-derived CDR1 and CDR2 are SEHNR and FQNEAQ (reference sequence). The CDR3 contains 12 residues. V dropped 3 bases and J dropped 3 bases, with 6 bases sitting between them. This clonotype appeared a few times. From the 5' RACE reads, TCRdb called clonotypes with MiXCR, one entry per CDR3 protein. The repertoire consists of over 90,000 distinct CDR3 sequences, with under 9% occurring once and the leading ten covering less than 8.5%.

This TCR was sampled from a male donor with early-stage non-small cell lung cancer. The rearrangement uses TRBV7-9 and TRBJ2-7; D not certain. The sequencing here drew on PBMCs, taken at surgery. In DNA form, the CDR3 reads TGTGCCAGCAGCTTGTTCAACTACGAGCAGTACTTC. This codes for CASSLFNYEQYF.